This T cell receptor (beta chain) was retrieved from a study of blood T cell repertoires in COVID-19. Study overall: Sources were T cells, B-cell-depleted T cells, or PBMCs; the material itself was cDNA or gDNA.

The authors' processing: Amplification with reference gene primers provided the estimates of nucleated cell counts. Sequenced by immunoSEQ multiplex PCR; TCRdb stores in-frame clones only, minus some. V, J and clone size are those of that table, while D and trimming were read from the DNA. The sample has around 130,000 clones, approximately 80% seen once; the top ten hold 9% to 15%. The CDR3 has 13 residues. The germline V gene has CDR1 SGHNT and CDR2 YYREEE (reference sequence). V was pared by 6 bases and J by 5 bases, with 14 bases between. What was sequenced was peripheral blood. This sequence was found in a woman in her sixties with acute or convalescent COVID-19. The chain couples TRBV5-4 to TRBJ2-5; D is uncertain. DNA of the CDR3: TGTGCCAGCACCGACCCGACCGGGGAGACCCAGTACTTC. Amino acid sequence: CASTDPTGETQYF.